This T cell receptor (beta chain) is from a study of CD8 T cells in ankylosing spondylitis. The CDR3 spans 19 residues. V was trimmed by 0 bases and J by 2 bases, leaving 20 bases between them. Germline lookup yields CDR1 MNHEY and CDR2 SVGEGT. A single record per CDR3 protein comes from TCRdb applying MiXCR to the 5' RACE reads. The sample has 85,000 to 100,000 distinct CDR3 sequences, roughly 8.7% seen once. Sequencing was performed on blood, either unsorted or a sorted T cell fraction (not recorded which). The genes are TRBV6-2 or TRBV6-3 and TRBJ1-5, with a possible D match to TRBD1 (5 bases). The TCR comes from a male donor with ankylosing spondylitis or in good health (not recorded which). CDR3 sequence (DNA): TGTGCCAGCAGTTACTCGATTGGGCGGGCGAAAGGGGGCAATCAGCCCCAGCATTTT. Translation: CASSYSIGRAKGGNQPQHF.